This passage covers 21 T cell receptor beta chains from one sample sequenced in a study of shared clonotypes between healthy human individuals. Assay: immunoSEQ multiplex PCR; the TCRdb copy retains only in-frame clones and omits some. Of 1.4 million to 1.5 million clones in the sample, over 95% were seen once. Sequenced input: naive CD4+ T cells sorted from blood. Subset denoted: CD45RA+ positively selected. These receptors all come from a man aged 25-40 years in good health.

The V call is TRBV7-9, the J call TRBJ2-7; unclear D gene. V lost 1 base, J lost 2 bases, and 12 bases lay in between. Germline V gene data show CDR1 as SEHNR and CDR2 as FQNEAQ (reference sequence). The CDR3 contains 15 residues. The CDR3: CASSLGLGVTYEQYF. In nucleotides, the CDR3 is TGTGCCAGCAGCTTAGGGTTGGGCGTAACCTACGAGCAGTACTTC. Supplemented by reference TRBV7-9 and TRBJ2-7, the full variable domain reads DTGVSQNPRHKITKRGQNVTFRCDPISEHNRLYWYRQTLGQGPEFLTYFQNEAQLEKSRLLSDRFSAERPKGSFSTLEIQRTEQGDSAMYLCASSLGLGVTYEQYFGPGTRLTVT.

The J gene is TRBJ2-7, the V gene TRBV5-1; 9 bases align to TRBD1. The CDR3 has 15 amino acids. J gave up 5 bases and V 0 bases, and 6 bases lay outside the gene matches. Germline V gives CDR1 SGHRS, CDR2 YFSETQ. The CDR3 sequence: CASSLGWGQGDEQYF. The CDR3 nucleotides are TGCGCCAGCAGCTTGGGTTGGGGACAGGGCGACGAGCAGTACTTC.

J is TRBJ1-2 and V is TRBV15; D remains ambiguous. V gave up 0 bases and J gave up 4 bases, with 12 bases separating them. Germline-derived CDR1 and CDR2 are LNHNV and YYDKDF (reference sequence). The CDR3 runs 15 residues. CDR3 DNA: TGTGCCACCAGCAGAGATACGAGGGCGGTCTATGGCTACACCTTC. Translating it yields CATSRDTRAVYGYTF.

In this sample, this clone turned up once. The chain links TRBV7-9 to TRBJ1-1; possibly TRBD1 for D (5 bases). V was trimmed by 1 base and J by 1 base, leaving 7 bases between them. Germline values: CDR1 SEHNR, CDR2 FQNEAQ (reference sequence). The CDR3 sequence is 14 residues long. The CDR3 nucleotides are TGTGCCAGCAGCTTAGATCAGGGGAACACTGAAGCTTTCTTT. Its protein is CASSLDQGNTEAFF. The full variable domain, completed using reference TRBV7-9 and TRBJ1-1, is DTGVSQNPRHKITKRGQNVTFRCDPISEHNRLYWYRQTLGQGPEFLTYFQNEAQLEKSRLLSDRFSAERPKGSFSTLEIQRTEQGDSAMYLCASSLDQGNTEAFFGQGTRLTVV.

V is TRBV14 and J is TRBJ2-7, with D perhaps TRBD1 (5 bases). CDR1 is SGHDN and CDR2 is FVKESK in the germline V gene. With 1 base removed from V and 4 bases from J, the gap between germline ends came to 11 bases. The CDR3 extends over 14 amino acids. The CDR3 region is CASSQAPQGYEQYF. DNA of the CDR3: TGTGCCAGCAGCCAAGCCCCTCAGGGATACGAGCAGTACTTC.

V gene TRBV7-9 combines with J gene TRBJ2-3; D is perhaps TRBD1 (6 bases). Germline V gene data show CDR1 as SEHNR and CDR2 as FQNEAQ (reference sequence). The CDR3 sequence is 14 residues long. With 8 bases removed from V and 1 base from J, the gap between germline ends came to 13 bases. This CDR3 reads CASSLGAGTDTQYF. CDR3 DNA sequence: TGTGCCAGCTCCCTGGGGGCAGGCACAGATACGCAGTATTTT.

The gene calls are TRBV5-4 and TRBJ2-5; weak D call: TRBD1 (7 bases). Germline values: CDR1 SGHNT, CDR2 YYREEE (reference sequence). CDR3 length: 17 amino acids. V lost 5 bases, J lost 2 bases, and 22 bases lay in between. CDR3: CASRSGGRATLQETQYF. CDR3 sequence (DNA): TGTGCCAGCAGATCAGGGGGGCGTGCAACCCTGCAAGAGACCCAGTACTTC.

Note on this clone: Other DNA sequences of this sample code for an identical CDR3. V gene TRBV4-1 combines with J gene TRBJ2-5, with D possibly TRBD1 on 6 matching bases. The CDR3 length is 14 residues. The V end was cut by 0 bases, the J end by 5 bases, with 10 bases between. The germline gives CDR1 MGHRA, CDR2 YSYEKL. The CDR3 DNA is TGCGCCAGCAGCCAAGACAGGGGCGGGGAGACCCAGTACTTC. It yields the protein CASSQDRGGETQYF.

The CDR3 DNA is TGTGCCAGCTCACAATCAGCCGCCTCCTACGAGCAGTACTTC. It codes for CASSQSAASYEQYF. The chain uses TRBV18 and TRBJ2-7; D remains ambiguous. This CDR3 is built from 14 residues. V was shortened by 4 bases and J by 0 bases, with 10 bases between the two germline ends. Germline V CDR1 and CDR2: KGHSH, LQKENI.

J is TRBJ2-5 and V is TRBV7-2; 7 nucleotides align to TRBD2. The CDR3 consists of 15 residues. The V and J ends lost 4 bases and 4 bases, in that order; junction bases with no gene match: 9. Germline CDR1 and CDR2: SGHTA and FQGNSA. CDR3 nucleotides: TGTGCCAGCAGCTCCGACGGGGGAGGGCGAGAGACCCAGTACTTC. This translates into CASSSDGGGRETQYF.

This chain joins TRBV4-2 and TRBJ2-1, with 7 positions matching TRBD2. J was trimmed by 5 bases and V by 0 bases; bases with no gene match: 7. Per germline, CDR1 LGHNA and CDR2 YNFKEQ. This CDR3 is 16 amino acids long. The CDR3 region has the DNA TGTGCCAGCAGCCAAGATCGATCAACTAGCGACAATGAGCAGTTCTTC. It yields the protein CASSQDRSTSDNEQFF.

A word on this clone: Additional DNA sequences in this sample encode the identical CDR3. The chain has TRBV7-3 and TRBJ2-3; D remains unclear. This CDR3 comprises 12 residues. Germline values: CDR1 SGHTA, CDR2 FQGTGA. V lost 4 bases, J lost 0 bases, and 2 bases lay in between. CDR3 bases: TGTGCCAGCAGCTCAAGCACAGATACGCAGTATTTT. This encodes CASSSSTDTQYF.

In DNA, the CDR3 is TGTGCCAGCAGCCACAGGGACCCCCCGAACACCGGGGAGCTGTTTTTT. This translates into CASSHRDPPNTGELFF. This chain links TRBV7-9 with TRBJ2-2; perhaps TRBD1 as D (6 bases). This CDR3 spans 16 amino acids. The V end lost 5 bases, the J end lost 0 bases, and 13 bases lay between the germline ends. The germline V gene has CDR1 SEHNR and CDR2 FQNEAQ (reference sequence).

V usage is TRBV4-3 and J usage is TRBJ1-1; D is ambiguous. The CDR3 is 13 amino acids. CDR1 LGHNA and CDR2 YSLEER come from the germline V gene. V lost 2 bases to trimming and J lost 0 bases, with 4 bases between them. The CDR3 reads CASSQIMNTEAFF. CDR3 nucleotide sequence: TGCGCCAGCAGCCAAATTATGAACACTGAAGCTTTCTTT.

The chain links TRBV6-4 to TRBJ2-3, with 8 bases matching TRBD2. V gave up 4 bases and J gave up 0 bases; unmatched junction bases: 6. This CDR3 is built from 16 residues. The germline V gene has CDR1 MRHNA and CDR2 SNTAGT. This CDR3 reads CASSVSSGSSTDTQYF. DNA for the CDR3: TGTGCCAGCAGTGTATCTAGCGGGTCTAGCACAGATACGCAGTATTTT.

This clone was counted a single time. This rearrangement joins TRBV5-4 to TRBJ2-2; weak D call: TRBD1 (6 bases). Trimming removed 2 bases from V and 9 bases from J, with 11 bases in between. Per germline, CDR1 SGHNT and CDR2 YYREEE (reference sequence). CDR3 length equals 13 residues. For the CDR3, the DNA is TGTGCCAGCAGCTTAACAGGGAATCGGGAGCTGTTTTTT. This gives the protein CASSLTGNRELFF.

This chain links TRBV10-2 with TRBJ2-7, with D possibly TRBD2 on 6 matching bases. This CDR3 is built from 14 residues. Deletions cut 4 bases from V and 0 bases from J, with 10 bases between. CDR1 and CDR2 (germline): WSHSY, SAAADI. CDR3 coding DNA: TGCGCCAGCAGTGTGAGCGGGTCCTCCTACGAGCAGTACTTC. It codes for CASSVSGSSYEQYF.

The V and J genes are TRBV5-1 and TRBJ1-1; unclear D gene. CDR3 length: 15 residues. The V gene lost 0 bases and the J gene lost 4 bases, with 13 bases spanning the gap. Germline V gene sequence: CDR1 SGHRS, CDR2 YFSETQ. The CDR3 bases are TGCGCCAGCAGCTTGGTAGTAGGGAAGGGCACTGAAGCTTTCTTT. Translation: CASSLVVGKGTEAFF.

The rearrangement uses TRBV7-3 and TRBJ2-5; TRBD1 is a possible D gene (5 bases). The germline CDR1 and CDR2 sequences are SGHTA and FQGTGA. The CDR3 is 14 residues long. Trimming removed 0 bases from V and 5 bases from J, with 10 bases in between. The CDR3 DNA is TGTGCCAGCAGCTTAACAGGGGCCGGGGAGACCCAGTACTTC. Its translation: CASSLTGAGETQYF.

This sequence joins TRBV10-3 and TRBJ2-3, with D perhaps TRBD1 or TRBD2 (6 bases each). The V gene's germline CDR1 is ENHRY and CDR2 SYGVKD. The length of the CDR3 is 15 residues. Trimming removed 10 bases from V and 1 base from J, with 18 bases in between. The CDR3 loop reads CANSIGGSGTDTQYF. The CDR3 DNA follows: TGTGCCAACTCAATCGGGGGCTCGGGCACAGATACGCAGTATTTT.

Only a few counts were recorded for this clone. The sample contains more than one DNA sequence encoding this CDR3. This chain links TRBV15 with TRBJ2-7; no firm D call. In germline, CDR1 is LNHNV, CDR2 YYDKDF (reference sequence). The V gene lost 1 base and the J gene lost 6 bases, with 7 bases spanning the gap. This CDR3 has 12 amino acids. The CDR3 coding sequence is TGTGCCACCAGCAGAGTAGGGTTCGAGCAGTACTTC. Its protein is CATSRVGFEQYF. Filled out from reference TRBV15 and TRBJ2-7, the complete variable domain reads DAMVIQNPRYQVTQFGKPVTLSCSQTLNHNVMYWYQQKSSQAPKLLFHYYDKDFNNEADTPDNFQSRRPNTSFCFLDIRSPGLGDTAMYLCATSRVGFEQYFGPGTRLTVT.